This passage covers 26 T cell receptor beta chains from one sample sequenced in a study of T cell clonality in common variable immunodeficiency. Some clones are missing from TCRdb's copy, which holds only in-frame ones; the method was immunoSEQ multiplex PCR. The data show 50,000 to 60,000 clones, with none appearing a single time. The sample comprised peripheral blood mononuclear cells. Every receptor here comes from a person between 18 and 75 years old in good health.

This clone was seen at least ten times. From the germline J gene comes the end of the CDR3, since the read stops 3 residues before it. The rearrangement joins TRBV20-1 to TRBJ2-2; 8 bases fit TRBD1. J lost 7 bases, V lost 1 base, and 2 bases had no gene match. The germline V gene encodes CDR1 DFQATT and CDR2 SNEGSKA (reference sequence). The CDR3 is 13 residues long. The CDR3 region is CSARVQGDGELFF. The covered CDR3 bases are TGCAGTGCTAGAGTACAGGGGGACGGGGAG.

This clone was picked up many times. The read halts 3 residues ahead of the CDR3 end, with the missing end drawn from the germline J gene. The genes are TRBV20-1 and TRBJ2-1; 7 positions agree with TRBD2. Germline V gene lookup returns CDR1 DFQATT and CDR2 SNEGSKA (reference sequence). The CDR3 consists of 16 residues. V gave up 4 bases and J gave up 0 bases; unmatched junction bases: 9. CDR3 in amino acids: CSANPTRGGSYNEQFF. The sequenced part of the CDR3 DNA is TGCAGTGCTAACCCTACGCGCGGGGGCTCCTACAATGAG.

Worth noting for this clone: The CDR3 end is not reached by the read, which stops 3 residues before it; the germline J gene fills it in. V is TRBV19 and J is TRBJ1-2; D gene uncertain. Trimming stripped 8 bases from V and 5 bases from J, with 15 bases between. CDR3 length: 13 residues. Germline-derived CDR1 and CDR2 are LNHDA and SQIVND (reference sequence). CDR3 protein: CASQNPKRYGYTF. The DNA read from the CDR3 is TGTGCCAGTCAGAACCCAAAGAGGTATGGC.

Note on this clone: The read ends 3 residues shy of where the CDR3 ends; the end is completed using the germline J gene. This rearrangement joins TRBV19 to TRBJ2-3; TRBD2 matches at 7 bases. Germline loops: CDR1 LNHDA, CDR2 SQIVND (reference sequence). The CDR3 sequence is 15 residues long. Here the CDR3 reads CASSIAAGVNQPQYF. The CDR3 DNA, read in part, is TGTGCCAGTAGTATAGCGGCGGGGGTTAATCAGCCG.

This clone was detected many times. Sequencing ends 3 residues short of the CDR3 end; the germline J gene provides the rest. V gene TRBV7-3 combines with J gene TRBJ2-2; D perhaps matches TRBD1 (5 bases). Between the trimmed V and J ends, which lost 6 bases and 2 bases, there was a span of 10 bases. The CDR3 runs to 14 residues. Germline-derived CDR1 and CDR2 are SGHTA and FQGTGA. CDR3 loop: CASRVGHNTGELFF. CDR3 DNA, as far as it was read: TGTGCCAGCAGGGTCGGACACAACACCGGGGAG. Full variable domain (outside the CDR3, taken from reference TRBV7-3 and TRBJ2-2): GAGVSQTPSNKVTEKGKYVELRCDPISGHTALYWYRQSLGQGPEFLIYFQGTGAADDSGLPNDRFFAVRPEGSVSTLKIQRTERGDSAVYLCASRVGHNTGELFFGEGSRLTVL.

Regarding this clone: The read gets to within 3 residues of the CDR3 end, and the germline J gene fills in the rest. This chain joins TRBV5-4 and TRBJ2-1, with D perhaps TRBD1 (5 bases). The ends were cut back, 0 bases at V and 0 bases at J, with 7 bases in the middle. The germline V gene encodes CDR1 SGHNT and CDR2 YYREEE (reference sequence). CDR3 length: 15 residues. Incomplete CDR3 DNA: TGTGCCAGCAGCTTGGGGGGCCGCTCCTACAATGAG. It translates to CASSLGGRSYNE. The CDR3, in full, reads CASSLGGRSYNEQFF.

Many counts were recorded for this clone. The sequenced fragment ends 3 residues before the CDR3 boundary, so the rest is inferred from the germline J gene. The chain couples TRBV7-6 to TRBJ1-4; D is ambiguous. Germline values: CDR1 SGHVS, CDR2 FNYEAQ. The V gene lost 3 bases and the J gene lost 6 bases, with 8 bases spanning the gap. The CDR3 has 13 residues. The DNA read from the CDR3 is TGTGCCAGCAGCTTTGGCCTGGATGAAAAA. This encodes CASSFGLDEK. The whole CDR3 reads CASSFGLDEKLFF.

This clone was picked up many times. The read ends 3 residues early relative to the CDR3; the germline J gene fills the gap. The chain couples TRBV18 to TRBJ1-1; 7 bases match TRBD1. CDR1 is KGHSH, CDR2 LQKENI, per germline. The V segment lost 0 bases and the J segment 1 base; nucleotides outside the gene matches: 5. This CDR3 region has 16 residues. The CDR3 reads CASSPPRTGENTEAFF. CDR3 DNA, as far as it was read: TGTGCCAGCTCACCACCGAGGACAGGAGAGAACACTGAA.

This clone was counted many times. The read falls 3 residues short of the CDR3 end, and the missing part is taken from the germline J gene. The chain uses TRBV20-1 and TRBJ1-4, with D possibly matching TRBD1 (6 bases). Germline V gene lookup returns CDR1 DFQATT and CDR2 SNEGSKA (reference sequence). The CDR3 length is 16 residues. Trimming removed 1 base from V and 3 bases from J, with 15 bases in between. The CDR3 protein is CSARGETTGANEKLFF. The sequenced part of the CDR3 DNA is TGCAGTGCTAGAGGTGAGACGACAGGAGCTAATGAAAAA.

This clone was seen many times. From the germline J gene comes the end of the CDR3, since the read stops 3 residues before it. This chain connects TRBV5-1 to TRBJ2-1, with a tentative D call TRBD2 (5 bases). Trimming took 4 bases from V and 3 from J, leaving 17 bases between them. Germline V lookup: CDR1 SGHRS, CDR2 YFSETQ. The CDR3 runs to 16 residues. Partial CDR3 DNA: TGCGCCAGCAGCGGGTCCCTAGCCCCTAGCTACAATGAG. Translating gives CASSGSLAPSYNE. The CDR3 in its entirety is CASSGSLAPSYNEQFF.

This clone was recorded at least ten times. Read coverage stops 3 residues before the CDR3 terminus; the germline J gene supplies the remainder. The V call is TRBV12-5, the J call TRBJ1-2; 10 nucleotides align to TRBD1. The V and J ends lost 0 bases and 6 bases, in that order; junction bases with no gene match: 7. Germline V gives CDR1 LGHNT, CDR2 FRNRAP. The CDR3 loop spans 16 amino acids. The CDR3 sequence: CASGLVTGQGQDGYTF. Incomplete CDR3 DNA: TGTGCTAGTGGTTTGGTAACGGGACAGGGGCAAGATGGC.

This clone was picked up many times. The sequenced fragment ends 3 residues before the CDR3 boundary, so the rest is inferred from the germline J gene. V is TRBV5-4 and J is TRBJ1-1; D remains unclear. CDR3 size: 13 residues. The V gene's germline CDR1 is SGHNT and CDR2 YYREEE (reference sequence). V gave up 4 bases and J gave up 6 bases, with 13 bases separating them. The CDR3 loop is CASSREQESEAFF. The CDR3 bases that were read are TGTGCCAGCAGCCGCGAGCAGGAGTCTGAA.

This clone was seen more than once but under ten times. Coverage ceases 3 residues before the CDR3 finishes, and the germline J gene fills in the end. The J gene is TRBJ2-4, the V gene TRBV6-1; D unresolved. The CDR3 covers 12 residues. From germline, CDR1 is MNHNS and CDR2 SASEGT. The CDR3 protein is CASSDSRYGQYF. The covered CDR3 bases are TGTGCCAGCAGTGATTCCCGCTATGGT.

This clone was counted at least ten times. The read is 3 residues too short to cover the CDR3 end, so that end is filled in from the germline J gene. The chain has TRBV7-9 and TRBJ1-6, with D maybe TRBD1 (5 bases). CDR3 length: 15 amino acids. The V end was cut by 6 bases, the J end by 9 bases, with 18 bases between. CDR1 is SEHNR and CDR2 is FQNEAQ in the germline V gene (reference sequence). The CDR3 is CASRPIAGGGSPLHF. The sequenced CDR3 bases are TGTGCCAGCAGACCTATAGCGGGGGGAGGTTCACCC.

At least ten counts were recorded for this clone. Read coverage stops 3 residues before the CDR3 terminus; the germline J gene supplies the remainder. V and J are TRBV5-1 and TRBJ2-1, with a tentative D call TRBD1 (6 bases). This CDR3 comprises 14 residues. CDR1 and CDR2 (germline): SGHRS, YFSETQ. V was clipped by 0 bases and J by 4 bases, with 8 bases between them. Here the CDR3 reads CASSLGQEYNEQFF. CDR3 DNA (partial): TGCGCCAGCAGCTTGGGACAGGAATACAATGAG.

This clone has just a few counts. The read ends 3 residues early relative to the CDR3; the germline J gene fills the gap. The V call is TRBV11-3, the J call TRBJ1-1; 8 nucleotides line up with TRBD1. After removal of 5 bases from V and 4 bases from J, the junction contained 3 bases not matched to a gene. This CDR3 has 13 amino acids. Per the germline V gene, CDR1 is SGHNT and CDR2 is YENEEA. CDR3 sequence reads: CASSLTGGTEAFF. The sequenced part of the CDR3 DNA is TGTGCCAGCAGCCTCACAGGGGGCACTGAA.

Notes on this clone: The CDR3 end is not reached by the read, which stops 3 residues before it; the germline J gene fills it in. The chain uses TRBV7-9 and TRBJ1-5; TRBD1 matches at 7 bases. The trim removed 5 bases at V and 3 bases at J, leaving 1 base unmatched. The CDR3 totals 13 residues. Germline V gene sequence: CDR1 SEHNR, CDR2 FQNEAQ (reference sequence). The CDR3 spells CASSQGVNQPQHF. The covered CDR3 bases are TGTGCCAGCAGCCAGGGGGTCAATCAGCCC.

This clone was seen more than once but under ten times. Read data end 3 residues before the CDR3 end; the end is taken from the germline J gene. The chain joins TRBV7-9 to TRBJ1-1; D is uncertain. Trimming left V 5 bases short and J 1 base short, with 14 bases between. The CDR3 consists of 15 residues. Germline V lookup: CDR1 SEHNR, CDR2 FQNEAQ (reference sequence). The CDR3 here is CASSITGFRNTEAFF. CDR3 bases read: TGTGCCAGCAGCATTACGGGGTTTAGGAACACTGAA.

This clone showed up many times. The read halts 3 residues ahead of the CDR3 end, with the missing end drawn from the germline J gene. This sequence joins TRBV19 and TRBJ1-2; maybe TRBD1 (5 bases). The CDR3 contains 14 residues. From germline, CDR1 is LNHDA and CDR2 SQIVND (reference sequence). This chain's CDR3 is CASSQTGSRGSYTF. CDR3 DNA (partial): TGTGCCAGTAGCCAAACAGGATCGAGAGGGAGC.

This clone was counted ten times or more. CDR3 residues: CASRHDLVETQYF. Partial CDR3 DNA: TGTGCCAGCCGACACGACCTGGTGGAGACC. The chain couples TRBV5-4 to TRBJ2-5; D is uncertain. The CDR3 is cut off 3 residues early in the read; its end comes from the germline J gene. From germline, CDR1 is SGHNT and CDR2 YYREEE (reference sequence). Trimming cost V 7 bases and J 5 bases, with 15 bases left between them. The length of the CDR3 is 13 residues. The variable domain in full, with the rest retrieved from reference TRBV5-4 and TRBJ2-5, is ETGVTQSPTHLIKTRGQQVTLRCSSQSGHNTVSWYQQALGQGPQFIFQYYREEENGRGNFPPRFSGLQFPNYSSELNVNALELDDSALYLCASRHDLVETQYFGPGTRLLVL.

With respect to this clone: The read comes to an end 3 residues before the CDR3 does, leaving the germline J gene to fill in the end. The chain links TRBV11-3 to TRBJ1-6, with D perhaps TRBD1 (5 bases). Germline assignment: CDR1 SGHNT and CDR2 YENEEA. This CDR3 is built from 13 residues. V was shortened by 3 bases and J by 5 bases, with 5 bases between the two germline ends. The DNA read from the CDR3 is TGTGCCAGCAGCTTGGACAATAATTCACCC. Translation gives CASSLDNNSP. The complete CDR3 protein is CASSLDNNSPLHF.

This clone was counted ten times or more. The read is 3 residues too short to cover the CDR3 end, so that end is filled in from the germline J gene. The chain recombines TRBV20-1 with TRBJ2-1, with D tentatively TRBD2 (5 bases). The CDR3 is 14 amino acids. CDR1 DFQATT and CDR2 SNEGSKA come from the germline V gene (reference sequence). V was pared by 7 bases and J by 6 bases, with 19 bases between. CDR3 amino acids: CSGRLSGALNEQFF. Incomplete CDR3 DNA: TGCAGTGGCCGACTAAGCGGAGCACTCAATGAG.

This clone has a count of ten or more. The CDR3 goes on 3 residues after the read ends, and that part is filled in from the germline J gene. The chain carries TRBV5-1 and TRBJ2-3; 12 positions agree with TRBD2. The CDR3 has 16 amino acids. Unmatched junction bases numbered 9, after V lost 5 bases and J lost 5 bases. In germline, CDR1 is SGHRS, CDR2 YFSETQ. The chain's CDR3 is CASSLLAGGQGDTQYF. The DNA read from the CDR3 is TGCGCCAGCAGTTTACTAGCGGGGGGCCAGGGAGATACG.

This clone occurred a few times. The CDR3 goes on 3 residues after the read ends, and that part is filled in from the germline J gene. The V gene is TRBV7-2, the J gene TRBJ1-3; the D is unclear. Trimming took off 5 bases at V and 4 bases at J, with 9 bases between the two ends. The CDR3 sequence is 13 residues long. Germline V lookup: CDR1 SGHTA, CDR2 FQGNSA. CDR3: CASSVKAGNTIYF. Partial CDR3 DNA: TGTGCCAGCAGCGTCAAGGCCGGAAACACC.

Note on this clone: The read stops 3 residues short of the end of the CDR3; the missing end is completed from the germline J gene. The genes are TRBV5-1 and TRBJ1-6; tentative D call: TRBD1 (5 bases). The CDR3 is 15 amino acids. Germline V gene lookup returns CDR1 SGHRS and CDR2 YFSETQ. Deletions cut 5 bases from V and 3 bases from J, with 12 bases between. This chain's CDR3 is CASRRDFNYNSPLHF. CDR3 bases read: TGCGCCAGCAGGCGGGACTTCAACTATAATTCACCC.

This clone was counted at least ten times. The read comes to an end 3 residues before the CDR3 does, leaving the germline J gene to fill in the end. The chain links TRBV5-1 to TRBJ1-6; 7 bases are a match to TRBD1. CDR1 and CDR2 from the germline V gene are SGHRS and YFSETQ. With 1 base clipped from V and 4 bases from J, the junction kept 8 bases outside the gene matches. CDR3 length: 17 amino acids. The sequenced CDR3 bases are TGCGCCAGCAGCTTGACGAGGACAGGCGGATATAATTCACCC. Its protein product is CASSLTRTGGYNSP. The entire CDR3 reads CASSLTRTGGYNSPLHF.